This TCR beta chain was recovered during a study of cytomegalovirus exposure and HLA in healthy donors. Background on the study: When 398 donors were genotyped, around 77% of them were found to fall in the Caucasian-associated ancestry cluster. Study-wide results and caveats: In a later analysis, a genetic analysis reported fewer productive-TCR N-insertions in an Asian-associated ancestry cluster than the cohort average.

A remark on this clone: Its specificity is not known.

PCR primers comprised 60 Vbeta and 13 Jbeta primers. Clones were read by immunoSEQ multiplex PCR, and TCRdb kept only the in-frame ones, dropping some. In the table there are more than 90,000 clones, roughly 80% of which are singletons. Germline CDR1 SGHTA, CDR2 FQGNSA. The CDR3 spans 13 residues. The V and J ends lost 3 bases and 2 bases respectively, with 7 bases between them. The source of this sequence is a man aged 40-55 years in good health and CMV-seronegative. The chain is built from TRBV7-2 and TRBJ1-1, with D unclear. What was sequenced was PBMCs. Here the CDR3 reads CTSSLEGNTEAFF. DNA for the CDR3: TGTACCAGCAGCTTGGAGGGAAACACTGAAGCTTTCTTT.